This is a list of T cell receptor beta chains from one sample in a study of vaccination and CD4 T cells after COVID-19. Their antigens remain unidentified. From the PCR reads, TCRdb called clonotypes with MiXCR, one entry per CDR3 protein. The sample lists about 15,000 distinct CDR3 sequences; roughly two fifths were seen once. Sequencing used CD4+ T cells from blood, cultured in vitro, obtained before SARS-CoV-2 vaccination. These receptors were taken from a human donor who had recovered from COVID-19. Both conserved end residues are part of each CDR3. The D gene is left open where the match is weak. Expanded clones are given a class, and other clones once, few, many or no size at all.

TRBV19	-	TRBJ1-6	few	CASSNRVGSYNSPLHF	TGTGCCAGTAGTAACAGGGTCGGCTCCTATAATTCACCCCTCCACTTT
TRBV20-1	TRBD2	TRBJ2-3	few	CSANGGPSGTQDTQYF	TGCAGTGCTAACGGCGGCCCTAGCGGGACGCAAGATACGCAGTATTTT
TRBV7-9	TRBD1	TRBJ1-4	-	CASSLAGGDEKLFF	TGTGCCAGCAGCTTAGCAGGGGGCGATGAAAAACTGTTTTTT
TRBV18	-	TRBJ2-5	-	CASSAGQKETQYF	TGTGCCAGCTCGGCAGGACAAAAAGAGACCCAGTACTTC
TRBV20-1	-	TRBJ1-5	-	CSRGKCGNQPQHF	TGCAGTCGGGGGAAATGCGGCAATCAGCCCCAGCATTTT
TRBV6-2/TRBV6-3	TRBD1	TRBJ2-2	few	CASSWGQINTGELFF	TGTGCCAGCAGCTGGGGACAGATAAACACCGGGGAGCTGTTTTTT
TRBV20-1	-	TRBJ2-7	-	CSASSRRDEQYF	TGCAGTGCTAGTAGCCGAAGGGACGAGCAGTACTTC
TRBV24-1	TRBD1	TRBJ1-2	-	CATSDPDRAIRYGYTF	TGTGCCACCAGTGACCCGGACAGGGCAATACGGTATGGCTACACCTTC
TRBV2	-	TRBJ1-1	-	CASSDKGRITEAFF	TGTGCCAGCAGTGATAAGGGAAGGATAACTGAAGCTTTCTTT
TRBV10-2	TRBD1	TRBJ1-5	-	CASNPGQINQPQHF	TGCGCCAGCAACCCGGGACAGATAAATCAGCCCCAGCATTTT
TRBV9	TRBD1	TRBJ2-7	-	CASSVAGQGTGEQYF	TGTGCCAGCAGCGTAGCGGGACAGGGGACGGGAGAGCAGTACTTC
TRBV30	-	TRBJ2-5	-	CAWRPGRGAQETQYF	TGTGCCTGGAGACCCGGCAGGGGGGCTCAGGAGACCCAGTACTTC
TRBV2	-	TRBJ1-3	-	CASRGELENTIYF	TGTGCCAGCAGGGGGGAGCTGGAAAACACCATATATTTT
TRBV19	-	TRBJ2-5	-	CASSIGTSRGETQYF	TGTGCCAGTAGTATTGGGACATCCCGTGGGGAGACCCAGTACTTC
TRBV7-2	-	TRBJ2-1	-	CASSPRDTLGHEQFF	TGTGCCAGCAGCCCCCGGGACACTCTTGGGCATGAGCAGTTCTTC
TRBV7-2	-	TRBJ2-5	-	CASSWGEVGGGETQYF	TGTGCCAGCAGCTGGGGGGAAGTTGGTGGTGGAGAGACCCAGTACTTC
TRBV7-2	TRBD2	TRBJ2-5	few	CASSLEGFAGGQETQYF	TGTGCCAGCAGCTTAGAAGGCTTCGCGGGAGGGCAAGAGACCCAGTACTTC
TRBV24-1	TRBD2	TRBJ2-1	few	CATSAPWGTSGSSGNEQFF	TGTGCCACCAGTGCCCCTTGGGGGACTAGCGGGAGTTCTGGCAATGAGCAGTTCTTC
TRBV16	-	TRBJ1-2	-	CASSQSIREGNYGYTF	TGTGCCAGCAGCCAATCTATCAGGGAGGGCAACTATGGCTACACCTTC
TRBV19	-	TRBJ1-5	-	CASSRRQDGNQPQHF	TGTGCCAGTAGTAGGAGACAGGATGGAAATCAGCCCCAGCATTTT
TRBV2	-	TRBJ1-5	-	CASSEVDRSNQPQHF	TGTGCCAGCAGTGAAGTAGACAGATCTAATCAGCCCCAGCATTTT
TRBV28	-	TRBJ2-3	few	CASSSPGRSEYF	TGTGCCAGCAGTTCTCCGGGGAGATCGGAGTATTTT
TRBV24-1	-	TRBJ2-2	-	CATSDRIRDTGELFF	TGTGCCACCAGTGATAGGATCCGGGACACCGGGGAGCTGTTTTTT
TRBV5-4	TRBD2	TRBJ2-3	few	CASSPRSGRAPDTQYF	TGTGCCAGCAGCCCCAGGAGCGGGAGGGCCCCAGATACGCAGTATTTT
TRBV19	-	TRBJ1-4	-	CASSIEWQEKLFF	TGTGCCAGTAGTATTGAGTGGCAGGAAAAACTGTTTTTT
TRBV2	TRBD1	TRBJ1-6	few	CASSLIGTGNSPLHF	TGTGCCAGCAGTCTGATAGGGACAGGGAATTCACCCCTCCACTTT
TRBV11-3	-	TRBJ2-7	-	CASSLEAVSYEQYF	TGTGCCAGCAGCTTAGAGGCAGTTTCCTACGAGCAGTACTTC
TRBV7-8	-	TRBJ2-7	few	CASSAPPRDHEQYF	TGTGCCAGCAGCGCCCCTCCCAGGGATCACGAGCAGTACTTC
TRBV6-5	TRBD2	TRBJ2-7	-	CASSSLTSGSIGNEQYF	TGTGCCAGCAGTTCCTTAACTAGCGGGTCGATTGGGAACGAGCAGTACTTC
TRBV11-2	-	TRBJ2-7	few	CASSLSGGPSYEQYF	TGTGCCAGCAGCTTATCTGGGGGTCCCTCCTACGAGCAGTACTTC
TRBV2	-	TRBJ2-7	-	CASSYERDTSYEQYF	TGTGCCAGCAGTTACGAGCGGGACACTTCCTACGAGCAGTACTTC
TRBV19	-	TRBJ2-2	-	CASSIFQNTGELFF	TGTGCCAGTAGTATCTTCCAGAACACCGGGGAGCTGTTTTTT
TRBV4-2	-	TRBJ2-3	once	CASSPRSLGSTDTQYF	TGTGCCAGCAGCCCGCGGTCCCTGGGGAGTACAGATACGCAGTATTTT
TRBV20-1	TRBD1	TRBJ1-1	large	CSALRGQGATEAFF	TGCAGTGCTCTAAGGGGACAGGGGGCCACTGAAGCTTTCTTT
TRBV20-1	-	TRBJ1-5	few	CSATGAVNQPQHF	TGCAGTGCTACGGGGGCAGTAAATCAGCCCCAGCATTTT
TRBV7-2	-	TRBJ2-3	few	CASSLAVINPLGKGTDTQYF	TGTGCCAGCAGCTTAGCCGTAATCAATCCATTAGGGAAGGGCACAGATACGCAGTATTTT
TRBV7-3	-	TRBJ2-1	-	CASSVGVNNEQFF	TGTGCCAGCAGCGTGGGGGTCAACAATGAGCAGTTCTTC
TRBV5-6	-	TRBJ1-6	-	CASSYRTVYNSPLHF	TGTGCCAGCAGCTACAGGACAGTTTACAATTCACCCCTCCACTTT
TRBV2	-	TRBJ2-1	few	CASSERLTYNEQFF	TGTGCCAGCAGTGAAAGGCTGACCTACAATGAGCAGTTCTTC
TRBV28	TRBD2	TRBJ2-1	-	CASSHPGLADNEQFF	TGTGCCAGCAGCCACCCGGGACTAGCGGACAATGAGCAGTTCTTC
TRBV10-3	-	TRBJ2-7	few	CAANVDGSYEQYF	TGTGCCGCCAACGTGGACGGTTCCTACGAGCAGTACTTC
TRBV7-2	-	TRBJ2-5	few	CASSLEQRQETQYF	TGTGCCAGCAGCTTAGAGCAGCGCCAAGAGACCCAGTACTTC
TRBV20-1	-	TRBJ1-1	-	CSASGSLAEAFF	TGCAGTGCTAGTGGCAGTTTGGCTGAAGCTTTCTTT
TRBV6-2/TRBV6-3	-	TRBJ1-5	-	CASRFHRDNQPQHF	TGTGCCAGCAGGTTTCACAGAGACAATCAGCCCCAGCATTTT
TRBV6-1	TRBD1	TRBJ1-5	-	CASRPSRTGFGQPQHF	TGTGCCAGCAGACCCTCCCGGACAGGGTTCGGACAGCCCCAGCATTTT
TRBV7-2	-	TRBJ1-1	medium-sized	CASSLLRGTEAFF	TGTGCCAGCAGCTTATTAAGAGGGACTGAAGCTTTCTTT
TRBV2	-	TRBJ1-1	few	CASRGERTEAFF	TGTGCCAGCAGGGGAGAGAGGACTGAAGCTTTCTTT
TRBV2	TRBD1	TRBJ2-2	-	CASRRGQGGTGELFF	TGTGCCAGCAGGCGGGGACAGGGGGGCACCGGGGAGCTGTTTTTT
TRBV20-1	TRBD1	TRBJ2-2	few	CSARVPGQGATGELFF	TGCAGTGCTAGAGTACCGGGACAGGGGGCGACCGGGGAGCTGTTTTTT
TRBV20-1	TRBD2	TRBJ2-3	few	CSANGSPGGSSTDTQYF	TGCAGTGCTAACGGCAGCCCGGGGGGGAGTAGCACAGATACGCAGTATTTT
TRBV10-3	-	TRBJ1-5	-	CAISSEDRHQPQHF	TGTGCCATCAGCTCCGAGGACAGACATCAGCCCCAGCATTTT
TRBV20-1	-	TRBJ2-1	-	CSAEGTTRLVGTSYNEQFF	TGCAGTGCTGAAGGTACCACTCGACTAGTGGGAACCTCCTACAATGAGCAGTTCTTC
TRBV6-1	-	TRBJ1-4	-	CASSLTPTNEKLFF	TGTGCCAGCAGCCTCACTCCAACTAATGAAAAACTGTTTTTT
TRBV19	TRBD1	TRBJ2-7	once	CASSVRQGYEQYF	TGTGCCAGTAGTGTCCGACAGGGCTACGAGCAGTACTTC
TRBV6-2/TRBV6-3	TRBD1	TRBJ2-5	-	CASGRGREETQYF	TGTGCCAGCGGCAGGGGGCGCGAGGAGACCCAGTACTTC